The TCR beta chain described here comes from a study of T cells in Graves' hyperthyroidism and ophthalmopathy. This clonotype was seen ten or more times. Its specificity is unknown. The ends were cut back, 1 base at V and 4 bases at J, with 14 bases in the middle. The CDR3 sequence is 17 residues long. Germline CDR1 LGHDT, CDR2 YNNKEL (reference sequence). Amplification yielded TCR beta CDR3 regions, with RNA transcripts as the source. HTBI primers drove first-round RT-PCR of the TCR CDR3. Using its own MiXCR run on the multiplex PCR reads, TCRdb lists one record per CDR3 protein. The sample has 530,000 or so distinct CDR3 sequences, approximately 17% seen once; the top ten hold around 17%. Study observations and caveats: A 13 V-J model separated ophthalmopathy from stable hyperthyroidism.

Ophthalmopathy patients all had a Clinical Activity Score of at least 3, a NOSPECS grade of at least 4 and disease under 3 months old. Not enrolled were patients with uncontrolled infection, other autoimmune disease, pregnancy or lactation. PBMCs came from around 10 ml fresh peripheral blood. The gene calls are TRBV3-1 and TRBJ2-6, with D uncertain. Specimen: blood. The receptor was derived from a young woman with Graves' ophthalmopathy. The CDR3 here is CASSQAQWSGGANVLTF. CDR3 nucleotides: TGTGCCAGCAGCCAAGCGCAGTGGTCCGGCGGGGCCAACGTCCTGACTTTC.